Listed below are T cell receptor beta chains from one sample, sequenced in a study of monozygotic twins with inflammatory bowel disease. TCRdb reprocessed the 5' RACE reads, keeping one entry per CDR3 protein, no DNA. Its clone listing holds around 410,000 distinct CDR3 sequences. The sample taken for sequencing was blood. These receptors were collected from a human donor with ulcerative colitis or Crohn's disease, or a healthy co-twin of an affected twin (not recorded which). The CDR3 runs from the conserved cysteine through the conserved F or W.

j_call | v_call | cdr3_aa
TRBJ1-5 | TRBV10-3 | CAISESRQGDQPQHF
TRBJ1-1 | TRBV4-3 | CASSQDRDTEAFF
TRBJ2-5 | TRBV27 | CASSPLRTGEETQYF
TRBJ2-3 | TRBV4-3 | CASSQVLGSTDTQYF
TRBJ2-1 | TRBV9 | CASSVVFRSGGNSEQFF
TRBJ2-1 | TRBV4-1 | CASSQELAGNNEQFF
TRBJ2-7 | TRBV30 | CAWSGDRGTYEQYF
TRBJ1-2 | TRBV20-1 | CSAKWGQNYGYTF
TRBJ1-3 | TRBV18 | CASSTTGPSGNTIYF
TRBJ2-1 | TRBV24-1 | CATSGHRGNEQFF
TRBJ1-5 | TRBV18 | CASSPLTGKAQHF
TRBJ2-6 | TRBV7-2 | CASSFHVAGGANVLTF
TRBJ2-5 | TRBV29-1 | CIVDDRQETQYF
TRBJ2-4 | TRBV30 | CAWSVGLARALNIQYF
TRBJ2-2 | TRBV7-9 | CASSSTSGSHYIGELFF
TRBJ1-5 | TRBV6-1 | CASSPGGFSNQPQHF
TRBJ2-5 | TRBV7-6 | CASSSKLGTSGGETQYF
TRBJ2-1 | TRBV20-1 | CSARAHTSGSPTSYNEQFF
TRBJ1-5 | TRBV14 | CASSQDWLKNQPQHF
TRBJ1-2 | TRBV18 | CASSPGPDNYGYTF
TRBJ1-6 | TRBV5-4 | CASSLGRAYNSPLHF
TRBJ2-2 | TRBV12-3/TRBV12-4 | CASSFLYGTGELFF
TRBJ1-1 | TRBV30 | CAWSVVGGNTEAFF
TRBJ2-7 | TRBV7-2 | CASTVTGGSFGGYEQYF
TRBJ2-7 | TRBV30 | CACLDSISYEQYF
TRBJ2-1 | TRBV20-1 | CSARELFGEQFF
TRBJ2-1 | TRBV20-1 | CSARFGTSGIYNEQFF
TRBJ2-7 | TRBV9 | CASSVAASGSYEQYF
TRBJ2-1 | TRBV20-1 | CSARIAPSSYNEQFF
TRBJ2-3 | TRBV20-1 | CMGGRGADTQYF
TRBJ1-1 | TRBV9 | CASSVDPENTEAFF
TRBJ2-3 | TRBV19 | CATQRGGVTDTQYF
TRBJ2-3 | TRBV6-2/TRBV6-3 | CASSYNGGSTDTQYF
TRBJ2-3 | TRBV7-9 | CASSLDRHGTDTQYF
TRBJ2-5 | TRBV7-9 | CASSSSLAGGLWETQYF
TRBJ1-1 | TRBV5-5 | CASSLDWGRTEAFF
TRBJ1-2 | TRBV29-1 | CSVAGQPNYGYTF
TRBJ2-2 | TRBV24-1 | CATSNLNTGELFF
TRBJ1-2 | TRBV7-9 | CASSPDRGVYGYTF
TRBJ1-2 | TRBV6-1 | CASSEYWTGYGYTF
TRBJ2-1 | TRBV12-3/TRBV12-4 | CASSLAGIEEQFF
TRBJ1-4 | TRBV20-1 | CSASLQGEKLFF
TRBJ2-5 | TRBV7-2 | CATTNRGLEETQYF
TRBJ2-7 | TRBV6-6 | CASSYSFAGEQYF
TRBJ1-1 | TRBV7-9 | CASSLGGEGEAFF
TRBJ1-1 | TRBV5-1 | CASSSSGGNTEAFF